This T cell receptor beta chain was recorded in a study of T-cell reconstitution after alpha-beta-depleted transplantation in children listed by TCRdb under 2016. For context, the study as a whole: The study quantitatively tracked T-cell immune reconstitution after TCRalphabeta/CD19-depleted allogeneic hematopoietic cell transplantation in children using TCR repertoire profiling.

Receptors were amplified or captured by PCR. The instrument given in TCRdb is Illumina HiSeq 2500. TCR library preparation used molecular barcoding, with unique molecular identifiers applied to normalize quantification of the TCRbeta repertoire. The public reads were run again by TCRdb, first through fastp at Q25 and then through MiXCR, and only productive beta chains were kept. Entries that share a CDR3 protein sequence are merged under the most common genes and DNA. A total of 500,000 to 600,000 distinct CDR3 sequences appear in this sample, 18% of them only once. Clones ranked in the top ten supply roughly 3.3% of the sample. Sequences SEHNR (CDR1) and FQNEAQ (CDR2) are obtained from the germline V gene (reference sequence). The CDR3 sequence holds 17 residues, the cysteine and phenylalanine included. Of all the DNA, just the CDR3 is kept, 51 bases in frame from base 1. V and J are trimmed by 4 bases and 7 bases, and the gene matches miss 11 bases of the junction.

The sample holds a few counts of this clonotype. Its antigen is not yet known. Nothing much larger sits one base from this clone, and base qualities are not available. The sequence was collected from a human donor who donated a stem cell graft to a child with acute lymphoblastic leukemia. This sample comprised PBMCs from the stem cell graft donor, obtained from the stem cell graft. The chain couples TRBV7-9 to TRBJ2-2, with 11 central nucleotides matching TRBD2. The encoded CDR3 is CASSSLTSGKVSGELFF. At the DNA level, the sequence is TGTGCCAGCAGCTCTCTGACTAGCGGGAAAGTAAGCGGGGAGCTGTTTTTT.